Listed below are T cell receptor beta chains from one sample, sequenced in a study of neurological immune-mediated disorders. TCRdb called the 5' RACE reads again in MiXCR, with one record for every CDR3 protein. The sample yields about 74,000 distinct CDR3 sequences, 4% to 6% seen once. The sample comprised PBMCs. These receptor sequences come from a man aged 18 to 30 with multiple sclerosis. CDR3s include the opening cysteine and the closing phenylalanine or tryptophan. The D gene is left open where the match is weak. Not all rows give a size; the values are once, few, many and, for expanded clones, a class.

many,TRBJ1-3,TRBV12-3/TRBV12-4,TRBD1,CASSARTGRPSGNTIYF,TGTGCCAGCAGTGCCCGGACAGGGAGACCCTCTGGAAACACCATATATTTT
many,TRBJ2-2,TRBV20-1,TRBD1,CSARQGVNTGELFF,TGCAGTGCTAGGCAGGGGGTAAACACCGGGGAGCTGTTTTTT
many,TRBJ1-3,TRBV20-1,-,CSARLSSGNTIYF,TGCAGTGCTAGGTTGTCGTCTGGAAACACCATATATTTT
few,TRBJ1-4,TRBV20-1,-,CSAIGNPENNEKLFF,TGCAGTGCTATCGGTAACCCGGAGAATAATGAAAAACTGTTTTTT
many,TRBJ2-7,TRBV5-1,TRBD2,CASSLGTSGREQYF,TGCGCCAGCAGCTTGGGGACTAGCGGGCGCGAGCAGTACTTC
-,TRBJ2-1,TRBV7-3,-,CASSLGPRGSYNEQFF,TGTGCCAGCAGCCTAGGACCACGCGGGTCCTACAATGAGCAGTTCTTC
many,TRBJ2-1,TRBV29-1,TRBD2,CSVGGRGSYNEQFF,TGCAGCGTTGGCGGGAGGGGATCCTACAATGAGCAGTTCTTC
-,TRBJ1-1,TRBV5-1,TRBD1,CASSHGQGSRNTEAFF,TGCGCCAGCAGCCATGGACAGGGCAGTCGGAACACTGAAGCTTTCTTT
many,TRBJ2-7,TRBV23-1,-,CASRVGTFSYEQYF,TGCGCCAGCAGGGTGGGGACCTTCTCCTACGAGCAGTACTTC
few,TRBJ1-2,TRBV20-1,-,CSASYGNYDYTF,TGCAGTGCTAGTTACGGCAACTATGACTACACCTTC
many,TRBJ2-7,TRBV29-1,TRBD1,CSARQGLGAEQYF,TGCAGCGCCCGACAGGGGTTGGGGGCCGAGCAGTACTTC
many,TRBJ2-7,TRBV9,-,CASSVAPKDEQYF,TGTGCCAGCAGCGTAGCCCCGAAGGACGAGCAGTACTTC
many,TRBJ1-3,TRBV10-3,-,CAISEKEISGNTIYF,TGTGCCATCAGTGAGAAAGAGATCTCTGGAAACACCATATATTTT
many,TRBJ2-3,TRBV7-2,TRBD1,CASSSGTVADTQYF,TGTGCCAGCAGCTCCGGGACAGTAGCAGATACGCAGTATTTT
-,TRBJ2-1,TRBV19,-,CASSIGGQYNEQFF,TGTGCCAGTAGTATAGGAGGGCAGTACAATGAGCAGTTCTTC